This entry lists 30 T cell receptor beta chains sequenced from one sample in a study of cytomegalovirus exposure and HLA in healthy donors. PCR used 60 Vbeta primers and 13 Jbeta primers. Repertoires were generated with immunoSEQ multiplex PCR, while TCRdb's copy carries only in-frame clones and drops some. Here the sample table reports about 160,000 clones. The sequenced sample consisted of PBMCs. These TCRs come from a woman in her fifties or sixties in good health and CMV-seronegative.

This CDR3 is CASSSQGQVRYEQYF. DNA of the CDR3: TGTGCCAGCAGTTCCCAGGGACAGGTTCGTTACGAGCAGTACTTC. The chain recombines TRBV6-5 with TRBJ2-7, with 8 nucleotides matching TRBD1. The junction had 9 bases not matched to a gene; V was cut back by 4 bases and J by 4 bases. The germline CDR1 and CDR2 sequences are MNHEY and SVGAGI. The CDR3 is 15 residues long.

This chain uses TRBV7-9 with TRBJ1-6, with D maybe TRBD1 (5 bases). Germline V CDR1 and CDR2: SEHNR, FQNEAQ (reference sequence). Trimming cost V 4 bases and J 4 bases, with 17 bases left between them. The length of the CDR3 is 17 residues. This CDR3 is CASSSDAGVGYNSPLHF. DNA for the CDR3: TGTGCCAGCAGCTCCGACGCGGGGGTCGGGTATAATTCACCCCTCCACTTT.

The chain uses TRBV7-2 and TRBJ1-5; D uncertain. The CDR3 has 16 amino acids. V was clipped by 0 bases and J by 0 bases, with 9 bases between them. The V gene's germline CDR1 is SGHTA and CDR2 FQGNSA. This CDR3 reads CASSLALSFSNQPQHF. The CDR3 DNA sequence: TGTGCCAGCAGCTTAGCCCTAAGTTTTAGCAATCAGCCCCAGCATTTT.

The V and J genes are TRBV4-1 and TRBJ2-7; 10 bases fit TRBD2. Per germline, CDR1 MGHRA and CDR2 YSYEKL. V was pared by 0 bases and J by 5 bases, with 7 bases of the junction left unmatched. The CDR3 length is 16 residues. CDR3 sequence reads: CASSQDSIAGGDEQYF. The CDR3 nucleotides read TGCGCCAGCAGCCAAGATAGCATAGCGGGGGGCGACGAGCAGTACTTC.

The chain is built from TRBV4-3 and TRBJ2-5, with D tentatively TRBD2 (6 bases). Trimming removed 0 bases from V and 7 bases from J, with 12 bases in between. Germline-derived CDR1 and CDR2 are LGHNA and YSLEER. The CDR3 covers 14 residues. CDR3 in amino acids: CASSQDVRGGTQYF. The CDR3 nucleotides are TGCGCCAGCAGCCAAGATGTGAGGGGAGGGACCCAGTACTTC.

V gene TRBV19 combines with J gene TRBJ2-2, with 11 bases that match TRBD2. V dropped 3 bases and J dropped 1; count of bases not matched to a gene: 4. Per germline, CDR1 LNHDA and CDR2 SQIVND (reference sequence). There are 17 residues in the CDR3. The CDR3 loop is CASSMASGRQNTGELFF. The DNA for the CDR3 is TGTGCCAGTAGTATGGCTAGCGGGAGGCAGAACACCGGGGAGCTGTTTTTT.

The chain recombines TRBV9 with TRBJ2-1; D perhaps matches TRBD1 (6 bases). The CDR3 has 15 amino acids. V shed 3 bases and J shed 5 bases, with 15 bases lying between them. Germline V CDR1 and CDR2: SGDLS, YYNGEE. The CDR3 DNA reads TGTGCCAGCAGCGGCCGACAGGTTTCCAACAATGAGCAGTTCTTC. Translation: CASSGRQVSNNEQFF.

The J gene is TRBJ1-1, the V gene TRBV7-3; 7 bases align to TRBD1. Per germline, CDR1 SGHTA and CDR2 FQGTGA. The CDR3 runs to 14 residues. After removal of 5 bases from V and 7 bases from J, the junction contained 10 bases not matched to a gene. The CDR3 DNA reads TGTGCCAGCAGCACCACAGGGGCCGGGGGTGAAGCTTTCTTT. As protein: CASSTTGAGGEAFF.

The rearrangement uses TRBV2 and TRBJ2-2; D may be TRBD1 (6 bases). Trimming took off 4 bases at V and 6 bases at J, with 18 bases between the two ends. Per the germline V gene, CDR1 is SNHLY and CDR2 is FYNNEI. The CDR3 spans 16 residues. The CDR3 sequence: CASSASGVYKAGELFF. The CDR3 bases are TGTGCCAGCAGTGCCTCAGGGGTGTATAAGGCCGGGGAGCTGTTTTTT.

This rearrangement joins TRBV18 to TRBJ1-1; D remains unclear. V lost 2 bases and J lost 2, with 6 bases in between. The germline CDR1 and CDR2 sequences are KGHSH and LQKENI. The CDR3 is 13 amino acids. The CDR3 here is CASSPTLNTEAFF. CDR3 sequence (DNA): TGTGCCAGCTCACCAACTCTTAACACTGAAGCTTTCTTT. The whole variable domain, filled in from reference TRBV18 and TRBJ1-1, reads NAGVMQNPRHLVRRRGQEARLRCSPMKGHSHVYWYRQLPEEGLKFMVYLQKENIIDESGMPKERFSAEFPKEGPSILRIQQVVRGDSAAYFCASSPTLNTEAFFGQGTRLTVV.

The V call is TRBV29-1, the J call TRBJ1-2; D is unresolved. Germline CDR1 is SQVTM and CDR2 is ANQGSEA. The CDR3 runs 14 residues. V lost 4 bases and J lost 2, with 14 bases in between. This CDR3 is CSVGPAISNYGYTF. The CDR3 coding sequence is TGCAGCGTTGGGCCCGCAATTTCCAACTATGGCTACACCTTC.

V usage is TRBV12-5 and J usage is TRBJ1-3; D is ambiguous. Germline V lookup: CDR1 LGHNT, CDR2 FRNRAP. V was shortened by 0 bases and J by 4 bases, with 10 bases between the two germline ends. This CDR3 is built from 15 residues. CDR3 sequence: CASGLVLFTGNTIYF. The CDR3 region has the DNA TGTGCTAGTGGTTTGGTACTGTTTACCGGAAACACCATATATTTT.

V is TRBV10-1 and J is TRBJ2-7; 8 nucleotides line up with TRBD1. Looked up from germline, CDR1 is WNHNN and CDR2 is SYGVQD (reference sequence). Unmatched junction bases numbered 13, after V lost 3 bases and J lost 6 bases. This CDR3 is built from 16 residues. In nucleotides, the CDR3 is TGCGCCAGCAGTGACCCGACCAGGGGGCTGCCGGTCGAGCAGTACTTC. The encoded protein is CASSDPTRGLPVEQYF.

For this clone: A junction boundary mismatches the germline segment, possibly from a read error. The CDR3 DNA reads TGTGCCAGCAGCCCGGACAGGGCTGACGCTTTCTTT. Translating gives CASSPDRADAFF. The V and J genes are TRBV11-2 and TRBJ1-1; 8 positions agree with TRBD1. Germline values: CDR1 SGHAT, CDR2 FQNNGV. CDR3 length equals 12 residues.

This rearrangement joins TRBV7-9 to TRBJ1-5, with D hard to call. Trimming pared 1 base from V and 3 bases from J, leaving 10 bases between. Per germline, CDR1 SEHNR and CDR2 FQNEAQ (reference sequence). The CDR3 spans 15 residues. CDR3 sequence (DNA): TGTGCCAGCAGCTTAGTGGGCACTCACAATCAGCCCCAGCATTTT. Protein: CASSLVGTHNQPQHF. Full variable domain (outside the CDR3, taken from reference TRBV7-9 and TRBJ1-5): DTGVSQNPRHKITKRGQNVTFRCDPISEHNRLYWYRQTLGQGPEFLTYFQNEAQLEKSRLLSDRFSAERPKGSFSTLEIQRTEQGDSAMYLCASSLVGTHNQPQHFGDGTRLSIL.

The gene calls are TRBV5-4 and TRBJ1-1; D is uncertain. This CDR3 comprises 14 residues. The ends were cut back, 0 bases at V and 0 bases at J, with 6 bases in the middle. CDR1 and CDR2 (germline): SGHNT, YYREEE (reference sequence). CDR3 protein: CASSLDGLNTEAFF. CDR3 in DNA: TGTGCCAGCAGCTTGGACGGTCTGAACACTGAAGCTTTCTTT.

The chain is built from TRBV7-9 and TRBJ2-2; D may be TRBD2 (6 bases). Germline lookup yields CDR1 SEHNR and CDR2 FQNEAQ (reference sequence). CDR3 length: 16 residues. Trimming removed 6 bases at V and 0 bases at J, with 14 bases between. The DNA of the CDR3 is TGTGCCAGCAGGCACCCCGGGGGACCGAACACCGGGGAGCTGTTTTTT. This codes for CASRHPGGPNTGELFF.

CDR3 sequence: CASSFLGQGSSKTIYF. In nucleotides, the CDR3 is TGTGCCAGTAGTTTTTTGGGACAGGGAAGCAGCAAAACCATATATTTT. The genes are TRBV19 and TRBJ1-3; the match to TRBD1 covers 9 bases. This CDR3 has 16 residues. From germline, CDR1 is LNHDA and CDR2 SQIVND (reference sequence). Trimming at V came to 5 bases and at J to 10 bases, leaving 15 bases not matched to a gene.

The chain couples TRBV2 to TRBJ1-2; 10 positions match TRBD1. Germline V CDR1 and CDR2: SNHLY, FYNNEI. The CDR3 contains 14 residues. J gave up 8 bases and V 5 bases, and 8 bases lay outside the gene matches. The CDR3 reads CASSLSGQGFGYTF. The CDR3 region has the DNA TGTGCCAGCAGTCTCTCGGGACAGGGGTTCGGCTACACCTTC.

The chain employs TRBV7-9 and TRBJ2-1; D is uncertain. The CDR3 loop spans 15 amino acids. Germline V lookup: CDR1 SEHNR, CDR2 FQNEAQ (reference sequence). Trimming shortened V by 1 base and J by 5 bases, and 12 bases separated the two germline ends. As DNA, the CDR3 is TGTGCCAGCAGCTTAGGACTCTACCGGGACAATGAGCAGTTCTTC. Protein: CASSLGLYRDNEQFF.

The J gene is TRBJ1-2, the V gene TRBV5-1; possible D gene TRBD1, 6 bases. The length of the CDR3 is 16 residues. Germline-derived CDR1 and CDR2 are SGHRS and YFSETQ. V was shortened by 3 bases and J by 0 bases, with 15 bases between the two germline ends. For the CDR3, the DNA is TGCGCCAGCAGCTCCCTGGGGGGGCCTACTAACTATGGCTACACCTTC. Encoded protein: CASSSLGGPTNYGYTF.

The chain links TRBV5-4 to TRBJ2-7, with TRBD2 matching 14 bases. The germline V gene encodes CDR1 SGHNT and CDR2 YYREEE (reference sequence). V lost 4 bases to trimming and J lost 3 bases; unmatched junction nucleotides: 6. CDR3 length: 16 amino acids. The CDR3: CASSPRLAGGLYEQYF. The DNA for the CDR3 is TGTGCCAGCAGCCCCAGACTAGCGGGAGGGCTCTACGAGCAGTACTTC.

The chain links TRBV5-1 to TRBJ1-4; 8 positions agree with TRBD1. This CDR3 is built from 14 residues. V shed 3 bases, J shed 7 bases, and the junction held 5 bases outside the gene matches. The germline CDR1 and CDR2 sequences are SGHRS and YFSETQ. CDR3 bases: TGCGCCAGCAGCTCGGGACAGGCGGGTGAAAAACTGTTTTTT. The encoded protein is CASSSGQAGEKLFF.

The gene calls are TRBV9 and TRBJ1-5, with no clear D. The V gene lost 2 bases and the J gene lost 2 bases, with 5 bases spanning the gap. Germline CDR1 and CDR2: SGDLS and YYNGEE. The length of the CDR3 is 13 residues. DNA for the CDR3: TGTGCCAGCAGCGTTCATGGCAATCAGCCCCAGCATTTT. It encodes CASSVHGNQPQHF.

The chain joins TRBV6-1 to TRBJ2-7; tentatively, D is TRBD2 (7 bases). V was pared by 6 bases and J by 5 bases, with 20 bases between. The V gene's germline CDR1 is MNHNS and CDR2 SASEGT. The CDR3 has 15 amino acids. In DNA, the CDR3 is TGTGCCAGCAGGCCCAGGAGGGGGGGCATCCACGAGCAGTACTTC. Protein product: CASRPRRGGIHEQYF.

This chain joins TRBV10-1 and TRBJ2-1, with TRBD1 as a possible D gene (6 bases). V was trimmed by 0 bases and J by 6 bases, leaving 9 bases between them. The CDR3 extends over 14 amino acids. The V gene's germline CDR1 is WNHNN and CDR2 SYGVQD (reference sequence). The CDR3 sequence is CASSESIGGNEQFF. In DNA, the CDR3 is TGCGCCAGCAGTGAGTCTATAGGGGGCAATGAGCAGTTCTTC.

The chain combines TRBV4-2 with TRBJ1-3; the D is unclear. The CDR3 contains 16 residues. V gave up 3 bases and J gave up 4 bases, with 16 bases separating them. Germline CDR1 is LGHNA and CDR2 is YNFKEQ. The CDR3 DNA follows: TGTGCCAGCAGCCAGCAGACGGCCCAGAGGGGAAACACCATATATTTT. Translated: CASSQQTAQRGNTIYF.

This chain links TRBV4-1 with TRBJ1-2, with TRBD1 matching over 9 bases. Unmatched junction bases numbered 11, after V lost 1 base and J lost 5 bases. The germline gives CDR1 MGHRA, CDR2 YSYEKL. CDR3 length: 17 residues. The DNA for the CDR3 is TGCGCCAGCAGCCAAGTTAGTCCGTGGGACAGGGAGTATGGCTACACCTTC. Its protein product is CASSQVSPWDREYGYTF.

The chain employs TRBV6-6 and TRBJ1-5; 7 bases map to TRBD1. V shed 7 bases and J 4 bases; nucleotides not matched to a gene: 7. Germline V gene sequence: CDR1 MNHNY, CDR2 SVGAGI (reference sequence). This CDR3 region has 14 residues. For the CDR3, the DNA is TGTGCCAGCATAGACCGGGACAGAAATCAGCCCCAGCATTTT. Protein product: CASIDRDRNQPQHF.

V is TRBV4-1 and J is TRBJ2-7; tentative D call: TRBD1 (6 bases). In germline, CDR1 is MGHRA, CDR2 YSYEKL. Deletions cut 1 base from V and 0 bases from J, with 10 bases between. This CDR3 region has 15 residues. CDR3 protein: CASSQVQGHSYEQYF. DNA for the CDR3: TGCGCCAGCAGCCAAGTTCAGGGGCACTCCTACGAGCAGTACTTC.